This T cell receptor beta chain appears in the sequencing data of a study of blood T cell repertoires in COVID-19. Across the study: Whether acute or convalescent, the COVID-19 samples came from the United States, Italy and Spain.

Here immunoSEQ multiplex PCR was the method, and the copy in TCRdb shows in-frame clones only, minus some. The sample holds almost 200,000 clones, around 90% seen once. This CDR3 contains 17 residues. V gave up 2 bases and J gave up 1 base; unmatched junction bases: 9. Germline assignment: CDR1 LGHNT and CDR2 FRNRAP. Sequencing input: PBMCs or T cells enriched from blood (not recorded which). This chain connects TRBV12-5 to TRBJ2-5, with 8 bases that match TRBD1. This clonotype was sampled from a woman between 18 and 29 years old who had recovered from COVID-19. CDR3 sequence reads: CASGLPRGTGLQETQYF. CDR3 bases: TGTGCTAGTGGTTTGCCCCGGGGGACAGGCCTCCAAGAGACCCAGTACTTC.